The text below deals with one T cell receptor (beta chain). Its antigen remains unidentified. Each single cDNA molecule received a unique molecular identifier. Via MiXCR, TCRdb re-called the 5' RACE reads, giving one row per CDR3 protein. This sample carries around 88,000 distinct CDR3 sequences, 14% of them seen once, and the ten largest clones take 6.5% to 9%. Per the germline V gene, CDR1 is SGHNT and CDR2 is YYREEE (reference sequence). This CDR3 spans 14 amino acids. Trimming removed 4 bases at V and 1 base at J, with 8 bases between. This record belongs to a study of early T cells in non-severe SARS-CoV-2 infection. Across the study: Bulk RNA from unsorted whole blood was sequenced; chains were unpaired. Study-wide results and limits: Lookups in VDJdb leaned toward anti-spike CD8 responses and missed private and CD4 specificities.

This clonotype was sampled from an adult who was a healthcare worker with PCR-confirmed SARS-CoV-2 infection or an uninfected control (not recorded which). Material for sequencing was whole blood. V is TRBV5-4 and J is TRBJ2-2; perhaps TRBD1 as D (6 bases). CDR3 sequence: CASSPGQNTGELFF. Written as DNA, the CDR3 is TGTGCCAGCAGCCCGGGACAGAACACCGGGGAGCTGTTTTTT.